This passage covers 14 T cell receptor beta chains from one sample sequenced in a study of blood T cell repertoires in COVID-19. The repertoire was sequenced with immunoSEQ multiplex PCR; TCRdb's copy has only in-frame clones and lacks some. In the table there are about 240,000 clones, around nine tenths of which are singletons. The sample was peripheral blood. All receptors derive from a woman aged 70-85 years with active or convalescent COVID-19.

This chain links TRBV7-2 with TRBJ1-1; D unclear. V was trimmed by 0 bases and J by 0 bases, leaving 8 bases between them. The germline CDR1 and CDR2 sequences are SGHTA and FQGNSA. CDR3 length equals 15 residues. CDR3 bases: TGTGCCAGCAGCTTAGCAACGAGCATGAACACTGAAGCTTTCTTT. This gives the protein CASSLATSMNTEAFF.

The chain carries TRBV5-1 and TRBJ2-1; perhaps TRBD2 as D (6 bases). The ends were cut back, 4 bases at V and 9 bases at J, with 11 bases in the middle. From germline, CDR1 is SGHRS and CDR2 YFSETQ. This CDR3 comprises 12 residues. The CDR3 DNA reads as TGCGCCAGCAGCGAGCGGGTCGGTGAGCAGTTCTTC. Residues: CASSERVGEQFF.

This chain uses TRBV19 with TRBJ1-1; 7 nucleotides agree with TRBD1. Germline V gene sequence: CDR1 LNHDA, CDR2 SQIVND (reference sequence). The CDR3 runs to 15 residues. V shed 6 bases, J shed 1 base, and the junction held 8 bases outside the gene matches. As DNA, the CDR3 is TGTGCCAGTAGGTTACAGGGGTTCAAGAACACTGAAGCTTTCTTT. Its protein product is CASRLQGFKNTEAFF.

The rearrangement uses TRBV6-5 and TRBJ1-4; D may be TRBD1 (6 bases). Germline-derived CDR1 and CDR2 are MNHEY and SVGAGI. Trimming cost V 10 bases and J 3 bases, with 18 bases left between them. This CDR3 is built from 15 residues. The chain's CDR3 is CATRMRTDPNEKLFF. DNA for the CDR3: TGTGCCACCCGGATGAGGACAGACCCTAATGAAAAACTGTTTTTT.

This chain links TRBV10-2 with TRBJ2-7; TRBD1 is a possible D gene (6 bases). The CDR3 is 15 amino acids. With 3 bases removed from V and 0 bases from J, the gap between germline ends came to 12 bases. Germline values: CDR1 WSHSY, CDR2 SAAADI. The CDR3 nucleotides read TGCGCCAGCAGTGAATGGGGGACAAGCTCCTACGAGCAGTACTTC. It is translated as CASSEWGTSSYEQYF.

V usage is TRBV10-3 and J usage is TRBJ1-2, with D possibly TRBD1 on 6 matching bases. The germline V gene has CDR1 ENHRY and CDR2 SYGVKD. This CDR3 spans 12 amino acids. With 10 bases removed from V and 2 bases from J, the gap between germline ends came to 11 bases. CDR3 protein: CANRGANYGYTF. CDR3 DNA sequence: TGTGCCAACCGGGGGGCGAACTATGGCTACACCTTC.

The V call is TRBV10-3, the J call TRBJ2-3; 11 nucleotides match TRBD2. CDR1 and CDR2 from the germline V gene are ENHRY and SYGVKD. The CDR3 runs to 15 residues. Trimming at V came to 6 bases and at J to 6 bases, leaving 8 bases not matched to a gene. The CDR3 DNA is TGTGCCATCAGGGCGACTAGCGGGGTTAGGGATACGCAGTATTTT. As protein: CAIRATSGVRDTQYF.

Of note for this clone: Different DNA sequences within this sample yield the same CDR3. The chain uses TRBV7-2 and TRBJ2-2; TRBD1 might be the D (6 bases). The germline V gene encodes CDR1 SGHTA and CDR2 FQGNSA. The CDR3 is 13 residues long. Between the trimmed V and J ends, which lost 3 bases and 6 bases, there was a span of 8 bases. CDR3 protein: CASSLQGSGELFF. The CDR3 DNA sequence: TGTGCCAGCAGCTTGCAGGGGTCCGGGGAGCTGTTTTTT.

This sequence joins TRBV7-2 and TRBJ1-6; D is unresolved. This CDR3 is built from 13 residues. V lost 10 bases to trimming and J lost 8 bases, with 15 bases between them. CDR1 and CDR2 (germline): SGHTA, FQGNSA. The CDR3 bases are TGTGCCACCTCCCAGCGAATACATTCACCCCTCCACTTT. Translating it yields CATSQRIHSPLHF.

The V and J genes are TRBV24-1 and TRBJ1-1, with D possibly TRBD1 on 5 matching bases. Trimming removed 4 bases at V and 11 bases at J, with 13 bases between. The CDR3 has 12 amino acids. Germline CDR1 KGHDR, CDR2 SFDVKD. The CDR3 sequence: CATSDDSSLAFF. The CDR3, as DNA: TGTGCCACCAGTGACGACAGTTCCCTGGCTTTCTTT.

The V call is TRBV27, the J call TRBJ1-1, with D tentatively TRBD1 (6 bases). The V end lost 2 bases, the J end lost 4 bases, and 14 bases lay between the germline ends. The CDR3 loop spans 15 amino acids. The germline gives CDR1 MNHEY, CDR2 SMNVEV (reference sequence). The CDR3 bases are TGTGCCAGCAGTTTAATGTTACAGGGTGGCACTGAAGCTTTCTTT. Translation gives CASSLMLQGGTEAFF.

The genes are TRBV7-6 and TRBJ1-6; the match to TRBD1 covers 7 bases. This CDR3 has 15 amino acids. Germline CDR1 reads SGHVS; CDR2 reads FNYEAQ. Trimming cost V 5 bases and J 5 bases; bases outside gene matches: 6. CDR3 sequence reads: CASSNRQGNNSPLHF. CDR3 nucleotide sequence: TGTGCCAGCAGCAACCGACAGGGTAATAATTCACCCCTCCACTTT.

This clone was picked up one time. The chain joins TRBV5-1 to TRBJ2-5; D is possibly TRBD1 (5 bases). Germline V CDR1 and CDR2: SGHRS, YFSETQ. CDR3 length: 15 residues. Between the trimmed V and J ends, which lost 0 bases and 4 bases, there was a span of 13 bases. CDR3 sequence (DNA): TGCGCCAGCAGCTTGGTGGTACAGGAAGGAGAGACCCAGTACTTC. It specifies CASSLVVQEGETQYF. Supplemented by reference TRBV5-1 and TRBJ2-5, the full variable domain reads KAGVTQTPRYLIKTRGQQVTLSCSPISGHRSVSWYQQTPGQGLQFLFEYFSETQRNKGNFPGRFSGRQFSNSRSEMNVSTLELGDSALYLCASSLVVQEGETQYFGPGTRLLVL.

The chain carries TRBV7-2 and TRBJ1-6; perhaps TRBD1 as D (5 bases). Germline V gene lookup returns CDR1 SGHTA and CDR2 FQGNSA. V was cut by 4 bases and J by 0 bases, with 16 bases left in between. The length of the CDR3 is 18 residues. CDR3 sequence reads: CASSSRDSRTSYNSPLHF. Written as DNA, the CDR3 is TGTGCCAGCAGCTCCCGGGACTCCAGAACCTCCTATAATTCACCCCTCCACTTT.